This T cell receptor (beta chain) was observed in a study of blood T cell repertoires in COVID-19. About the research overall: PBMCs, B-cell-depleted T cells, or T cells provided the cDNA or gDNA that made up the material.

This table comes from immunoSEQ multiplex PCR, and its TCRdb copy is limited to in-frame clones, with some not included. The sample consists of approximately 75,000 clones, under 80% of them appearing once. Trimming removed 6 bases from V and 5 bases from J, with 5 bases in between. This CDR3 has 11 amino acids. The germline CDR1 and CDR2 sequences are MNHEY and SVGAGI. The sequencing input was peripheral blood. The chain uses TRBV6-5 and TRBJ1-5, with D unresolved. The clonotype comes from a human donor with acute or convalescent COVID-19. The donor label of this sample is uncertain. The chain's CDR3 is CASRGHQPQHF. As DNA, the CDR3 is TGTGCCAGCAGGGGCCATCAGCCCCAGCATTTT.